Listed below are T cell receptor beta chains from one sample, sequenced in a study of technical replicates of blood from a handful of donors. Repertoires were generated with immunoSEQ multiplex PCR, while TCRdb's copy carries only in-frame clones and drops some. The sample has about 100,000 clones; over 90% are singletons. The sequenced sample consisted of T cells isolated from PBMCs. These receptors all come from a human donor in good health. The CDR3 runs from the conserved cysteine through the conserved F or W. D genes are given only for firm matches. Clone sizes are given selectively: once, few, many, or a class where the clone is expanded.

v_call: TRBV19; d_call: .; clone_size: .; j_call: TRBJ2-3; cdr3_aa: CASRTLEMSGDTQYF; cdr3_nt: TGTGCCAGTAGGACACTAGAGATGAGCGGCGATACGCAGTATTTT
v_call: TRBV7-9; d_call: .; clone_size: .; j_call: TRBJ2-7; cdr3_aa: CASSLGSRELYEQYF; cdr3_nt: TGTGCCAGCAGCTTAGGGAGCCGAGAACTATACGAGCAGTACTTC
v_call: TRBV9; d_call: .; clone_size: .; j_call: TRBJ1-5; cdr3_aa: CASSAGQGGNQPQHF; cdr3_nt: TGTGCCAGCTCCGCGGGGCAGGGAGGGAATCAGCCCCAGCATTTT
v_call: TRBV27; d_call: TRBD1; clone_size: .; j_call: TRBJ1-5; cdr3_aa: CASSPGTGARPQHF; cdr3_nt: TGTGCCAGCAGTCCAGGGACAGGGGCGCGGCCCCAGCATTTT
v_call: TRBV29-1; d_call: .; clone_size: few; j_call: TRBJ1-1; cdr3_aa: CSVGNGDTEAFF; cdr3_nt: TGCAGCGTTGGAAACGGGGACACTGAAGCTTTCTTT
v_call: TRBV16; d_call: .; clone_size: few; j_call: TRBJ1-4; cdr3_aa: CASSRNQGTNEKLFF; cdr3_nt: TGTGCCAGCAGCCGGAACCAGGGGACGAATGAAAAACTGTTTTTT
v_call: TRBV19; d_call: TRBD1; clone_size: .; j_call: TRBJ1-5; cdr3_aa: CASTQFRDSYYSNQPQHF; cdr3_nt: TGTGCCAGTACCCAATTTAGGGACAGCTACTATAGCAATCAGCCCCAGCATTTT
v_call: TRBV5-1; d_call: TRBD1; clone_size: .; j_call: TRBJ2-3; cdr3_aa: CASSGGQTSTDTQYF; cdr3_nt: TGCGCCAGCAGCGGGGGACAGACTAGCACAGATACGCAGTATTTT
v_call: TRBV27; d_call: .; clone_size: .; j_call: TRBJ2-1; cdr3_aa: CASSLGQYNEQFF; cdr3_nt: TGTGCCAGCAGCTTAGGGCAGTACAATGAGCAGTTCTTC
v_call: TRBV6-6; d_call: TRBD1; clone_size: once; j_call: TRBJ2-5; cdr3_aa: CASSYASGGQETQYF; cdr3_nt: TGTGCCAGCAGTTACGCATCAGGGGGCCAAGAGACCCAGTACTTC
v_call: TRBV7-3; d_call: .; clone_size: .; j_call: TRBJ2-6; cdr3_aa: CASSLPGANVLTF; cdr3_nt: TGTGCCAGCAGCTTACCAGGGGCCAACGTCCTGACTTTC
v_call: TRBV7-9; d_call: TRBD1; clone_size: .; j_call: TRBJ1-5; cdr3_aa: CASSLGSGGDQPQHF; cdr3_nt: TGTGCCAGCAGCTTAGGATCAGGGGGCGACCAGCCCCAGCATTTT
v_call: TRBV4-3; d_call: .; clone_size: .; j_call: TRBJ1-1; cdr3_aa: CASSHRSVNTEAFF; cdr3_nt: TGCGCCAGCAGCCACCGTAGCGTGAACACTGAAGCTTTCTTT
v_call: TRBV19; d_call: .; clone_size: once; j_call: TRBJ1-3; cdr3_aa: CASNQDSSGNTIYF; cdr3_nt: TGTGCCAGTAATCAGGACAGCTCTGGAAACACCATATATTTT
v_call: TRBV6-5; d_call: TRBD1; clone_size: .; j_call: TRBJ2-7; cdr3_aa: CASRSGTDYEQYF; cdr3_nt: TGTGCCAGCAGATCCGGGACAGACTACGAGCAGTACTTC
v_call: TRBV2; d_call: .; clone_size: .; j_call: TRBJ2-7; cdr3_aa: CASSEAPGEQYF; cdr3_nt: TGTGCCAGCAGTGAAGCGCCGGGCGAGCAGTACTTC
v_call: TRBV5-1; d_call: TRBD1; clone_size: once; j_call: TRBJ1-3; cdr3_aa: CASSLDPGGGNTIYF; cdr3_nt: TGCGCCAGCAGCTTAGACCCAGGGGGTGGAAACACCATATATTTT
v_call: TRBV9; d_call: TRBD1; clone_size: .; j_call: TRBJ1-4; cdr3_aa: CASSARTGEEEIGNEKLFF; cdr3_nt: TGTGCCAGCAGCGCACGGACAGGGGAAGAAGAAATAGGGAATGAAAAACTGTTTTTT
v_call: TRBV28; d_call: .; clone_size: .; j_call: TRBJ2-4; cdr3_aa: CASSGPGNGGIQYF; cdr3_nt: TGTGCCAGCAGTGGGCCGGGAAATGGGGGGATTCAGTACTTC
v_call: TRBV7-2; d_call: TRBD1; clone_size: .; j_call: TRBJ1-2; cdr3_aa: CASSAPGRDRGVKGYTF; cdr3_nt: TGTGCCAGCAGCGCGCCAGGCCGGGACAGGGGAGTGAAGGGCTACACCTTC
v_call: TRBV19; d_call: TRBD2; clone_size: once; j_call: TRBJ2-5; cdr3_aa: CASSMRLAQETQYF; cdr3_nt: TGTGCCAGTAGTATGAGACTAGCACAAGAGACCCAGTACTTC
v_call: TRBV7-3; d_call: .; clone_size: .; j_call: TRBJ2-7; cdr3_aa: CASSLTAEQYF; cdr3_nt: TGTGCCAGCAGCTTAACGGCCGAGCAGTACTTC
v_call: TRBV28; d_call: TRBD1; clone_size: .; j_call: TRBJ2-7; cdr3_aa: CASTHRGSYEQYF; cdr3_nt: TGTGCCAGCACTCACAGGGGCTCCTACGAGCAGTACTTC
v_call: TRBV6-5; d_call: .; clone_size: .; j_call: TRBJ2-7; cdr3_aa: CASSPSEAYEQYF; cdr3_nt: TGTGCCAGCAGTCCGAGTGAAGCCTACGAGCAGTACTTC
v_call: TRBV18; d_call: .; clone_size: .; j_call: TRBJ1-4; cdr3_aa: CASSQGATNEKLFF; cdr3_nt: TGTGCCAGCTCACAAGGGGCAACTAATGAAAAACTGTTTTTT
v_call: TRBV29-1; d_call: .; clone_size: .; j_call: TRBJ2-7; cdr3_aa: CSVESVYYEQYF; cdr3_nt: TGCAGCGTTGAGTCGGTTTACTACGAGCAGTACTTC
v_call: TRBV5-1; d_call: .; clone_size: .; j_call: TRBJ1-4; cdr3_aa: CASSLEGATTNEKLFF; cdr3_nt: TGCGCCAGCAGCTTGGAAGGGGCTACAACTAATGAAAAACTGTTTTTT
v_call: TRBV27; d_call: TRBD2; clone_size: .; j_call: TRBJ2-7; cdr3_aa: CASSIGGRAGEQYF; cdr3_nt: TGTGCCAGCTCTATTGGAGGGAGGGCCGGTGAGCAGTACTTC
v_call: TRBV4-1; d_call: .; clone_size: .; j_call: TRBJ1-2; cdr3_aa: CASSPIWEEKNYGYTF; cdr3_nt: TGCGCCAGCAGCCCCATCTGGGAGGAGAAGAACTATGGCTACACCTTC
v_call: TRBV10-2; d_call: .; clone_size: .; j_call: TRBJ1-1; cdr3_aa: CASSLALGEGDTEAFF; cdr3_nt: TGCGCCAGCAGCTTGGCCCTTGGTGAAGGGGACACTGAAGCTTTCTTT
v_call: TRBV5-1; d_call: .; clone_size: once; j_call: TRBJ2-5; cdr3_aa: CASSLRGGGGETQYF; cdr3_nt: TGCGCCAGCAGCTTGAGGGGGGGAGGAGGAGAGACCCAGTACTTC
v_call: TRBV10-1; d_call: .; clone_size: .; j_call: TRBJ2-3; cdr3_aa: CASSESLGGVYTQYF; cdr3_nt: TGCGCCAGCAGTGAGTCTCTCGGCGGGGTATATACGCAGTATTTT
v_call: TRBV28; d_call: .; clone_size: .; j_call: TRBJ2-7; cdr3_aa: CATNLRQFPYEQYF; cdr3_nt: TGTGCCACCAACTTAAGACAGTTTCCCTACGAGCAGTACTTC
v_call: TRBV6-1; d_call: .; clone_size: .; j_call: TRBJ1-1; cdr3_aa: CASSETTGYGTEAFF; cdr3_nt: TGTGCCAGCAGTGAAACTACAGGGTACGGCACTGAAGCTTTCTTT
v_call: TRBV5-6; d_call: TRBD1; clone_size: .; j_call: TRBJ1-2; cdr3_aa: CASTDGGTGDYGYTF; cdr3_nt: TGTGCCAGCACGGATGGAGGAACAGGGGACTATGGCTACACCTTC
v_call: TRBV28; d_call: .; clone_size: .; j_call: TRBJ1-5; cdr3_aa: CASMRPIPSSNQPQHF; cdr3_nt: TGTGCCAGCATGAGGCCGATTCCATCCTCGAATCAGCCCCAGCATTTT
v_call: TRBV10-1; d_call: TRBD1; clone_size: .; j_call: TRBJ1-1; cdr3_aa: CASSWGQDRTEAFF; cdr3_nt: TGCGCCAGCAGCTGGGGACAGGATAGAACTGAAGCTTTCTTT
v_call: TRBV6-5; d_call: .; clone_size: .; j_call: TRBJ1-1; cdr3_aa: CASSYSQGSVEAFF; cdr3_nt: TGTGCCAGCAGTTACTCTCAGGGGTCGGTTGAAGCTTTCTTT
v_call: TRBV6-6; d_call: .; clone_size: once; j_call: TRBJ2-5; cdr3_aa: CASSLYEIQETQYF; cdr3_nt: TGTGCCAGCAGTTTATATGAGATCCAAGAGACCCAGTACTTC
v_call: TRBV10-3; d_call: .; clone_size: .; j_call: TRBJ2-7; cdr3_aa: CAISDSGLSYEQYF; cdr3_nt: TGTGCCATCAGTGACTCGGGTCTTTCCTACGAGCAGTACTTC
v_call: TRBV2; d_call: TRBD2; clone_size: .; j_call: TRBJ2-4; cdr3_aa: CAFLVGGNIQYF; cdr3_nt: TGTGCCTTCCTTGTGGGGGGGAACATTCAGTACTTC
v_call: TRBV7-9; d_call: TRBD1; clone_size: .; j_call: TRBJ2-1; cdr3_aa: CASSRPGQGAFDEQFF; cdr3_nt: TGTGCCAGCAGCCGTCCTGGGCAGGGGGCGTTCGATGAGCAGTTCTTC
v_call: TRBV19; d_call: .; clone_size: .; j_call: TRBJ2-2; cdr3_aa: CASSPYTGELFF; cdr3_nt: TGTGCCAGTAGTCCGTACACCGGGGAGCTGTTTTTT
v_call: TRBV5-4; d_call: TRBD2; clone_size: once; j_call: TRBJ2-1; cdr3_aa: CASSLITAGANEQFF; cdr3_nt: TGTGCCAGCAGCTTGATTACAGCGGGAGCCAATGAGCAGTTCTTC
v_call: TRBV14; d_call: .; clone_size: .; j_call: TRBJ2-1; cdr3_aa: CASSQDLSQGDEQFF; cdr3_nt: TGTGCCAGCAGCCAAGATCTATCCCAAGGGGATGAGCAGTTCTTC
v_call: TRBV6-1; d_call: TRBD2; clone_size: once; j_call: TRBJ2-7; cdr3_aa: CASSEQFAGEWSYEQYF; cdr3_nt: TGTGCCAGCAGTGAACAATTCGCGGGGGAGTGGTCCTACGAGCAGTACTTC
v_call: TRBV5-6; d_call: .; clone_size: .; j_call: TRBJ1-1; cdr3_aa: CASSFGRGTEAFF; cdr3_nt: TGTGCCAGCAGCTTTGGCAGGGGAACTGAAGCTTTCTTT
v_call: TRBV2; d_call: TRBD2; clone_size: .; j_call: TRBJ2-7; cdr3_aa: CAEKWLAGEYEQYF; cdr3_nt: TGTGCCGAGAAGTGGTTAGCGGGAGAATACGAGCAGTACTTC
v_call: TRBV19; d_call: TRBD1; clone_size: once; j_call: TRBJ1-5; cdr3_aa: CASRDRANQPQHF; cdr3_nt: TGTGCCAGTAGGGACAGGGCTAATCAGCCCCAGCATTTT